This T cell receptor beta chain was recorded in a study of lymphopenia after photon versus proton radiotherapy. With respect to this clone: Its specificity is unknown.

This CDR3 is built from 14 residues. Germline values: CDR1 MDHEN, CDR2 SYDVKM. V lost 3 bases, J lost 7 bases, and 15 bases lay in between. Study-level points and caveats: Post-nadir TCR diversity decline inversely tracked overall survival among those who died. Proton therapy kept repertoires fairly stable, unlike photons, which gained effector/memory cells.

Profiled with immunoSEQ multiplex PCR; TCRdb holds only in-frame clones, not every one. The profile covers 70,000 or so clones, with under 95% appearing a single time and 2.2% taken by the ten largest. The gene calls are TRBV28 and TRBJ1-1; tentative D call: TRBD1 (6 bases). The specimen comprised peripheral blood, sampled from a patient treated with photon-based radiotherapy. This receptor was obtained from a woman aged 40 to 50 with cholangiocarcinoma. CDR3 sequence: CASSLGGGYGEAFF. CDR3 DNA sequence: TGTGCCAGCAGTTTGGGAGGGGGTTATGGTGAAGCTTTCTTT.